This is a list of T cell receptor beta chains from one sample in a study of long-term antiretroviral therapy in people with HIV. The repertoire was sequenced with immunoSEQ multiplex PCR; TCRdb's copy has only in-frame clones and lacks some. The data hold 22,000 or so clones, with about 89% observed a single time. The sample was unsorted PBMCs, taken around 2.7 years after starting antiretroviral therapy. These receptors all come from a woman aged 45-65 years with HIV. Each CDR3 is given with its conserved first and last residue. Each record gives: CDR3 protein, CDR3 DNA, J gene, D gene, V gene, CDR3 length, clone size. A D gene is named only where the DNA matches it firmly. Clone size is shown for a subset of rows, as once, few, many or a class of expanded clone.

CDR3 protein: CASSLDKQGDYGYTF
CDR3 DNA: TGCGCCAGCAGCTTGGATAAGCAGGGGGACTATGGCTACACCTTC
J gene: TRBJ1-2
D gene: TRBD1
V gene: TRBV5-1
CDR3 length: 15
clone size: -

CDR3 protein: CSVEGVRGIVSGANVLTF
CDR3 DNA: TGCAGCGTTGAAGGTGTCAGGGGAATCGTCTCTGGGGCCAACGTCCTGACTTTC
J gene: TRBJ2-6
D gene: -
V gene: TRBV29-1
CDR3 length: 18
clone size: few

CDR3 protein: CASRLQNTEAFF
CDR3 DNA: TGCGCCAGCAGACTCCAAAACACTGAAGCTTTCTTT
J gene: TRBJ1-1
D gene: -
V gene: TRBV5-1
CDR3 length: 12
clone size: -

CDR3 protein: CASSFNSPDTQYF
CDR3 DNA: TGTGCCAGCAGCTTCAATTCCCCAGATACGCAGTATTTT
J gene: TRBJ2-3
D gene: -
V gene: TRBV7-2
CDR3 length: 13
clone size: -

CDR3 protein: CAIPRYKREGTSGANVLTF
CDR3 DNA: TGTGCCATCCCTAGGTACAAGCGGGAGGGAACCTCTGGGGCCAACGTCCTGACTTTC
J gene: TRBJ2-6
D gene: TRBD2
V gene: TRBV10-3
CDR3 length: 19
clone size: -

CDR3 protein: CAWSAPGQSPEAFF
CDR3 DNA: TGTGCCTGGAGTGCGCCGGGACAGTCTCCTGAAGCTTTCTTT
J gene: TRBJ1-1
D gene: TRBD1
V gene: TRBV30
CDR3 length: 14
clone size: -

CDR3 protein: CASSLASLWDDSTDTQYF
CDR3 DNA: TGCGCCAGCAGTCTCGCCTCCCTGTGGGACGATAGCACAGATACGCAGTATTTT
J gene: TRBJ2-3
D gene: -
V gene: TRBV23-1
CDR3 length: 18
clone size: -

CDR3 protein: CASSLAGTATNEKLFF
CDR3 DNA: TGTGCCAGCAGCTTAGCAGGGACTGCTACTAATGAAAAACTGTTTTTT
J gene: TRBJ1-4
D gene: -
V gene: TRBV7-8
CDR3 length: 16
clone size: -

CDR3 protein: CASSSWGGGPYEQYF
CDR3 DNA: TGTGCCAGCAGCTCCTGGGGGGGAGGGCCGTACGAGCAGTACTTC
J gene: TRBJ2-7
D gene: TRBD2
V gene: TRBV6-5
CDR3 length: 15
clone size: few

CDR3 protein: CASSMLGYNPADEQFF
CDR3 DNA: TGTGCCAGTAGTATGTTGGGCTACAACCCGGCCGATGAGCAGTTCTTC
J gene: TRBJ2-1
D gene: -
V gene: TRBV19
CDR3 length: 16
clone size: -

CDR3 protein: CASSQVLQGSQPQHF
CDR3 DNA: TGCGCCAGCAGCCAAGTTTTACAGGGAAGCCAGCCCCAGCATTTT
J gene: TRBJ1-5
D gene: -
V gene: TRBV4-1
CDR3 length: 15
clone size: -

CDR3 protein: CASSLSQSYLRDIEGLFF
CDR3 DNA: TGTGCCAGCAGTCTTTCCCAGTCTTATTTAAGGGACATCGAAGGGCTGTTTTTT
J gene: TRBJ2-2
D gene: -
V gene: TRBV28
CDR3 length: 18
clone size: few

CDR3 protein: CASSETTDTQYF
CDR3 DNA: TGTGCCAGCAGTGAGACCACAGATACGCAGTATTTT
J gene: TRBJ2-3
D gene: -
V gene: TRBV2
CDR3 length: 12
clone size: -

CDR3 protein: CASSFPGTGYEQYF
CDR3 DNA: TGTGCCAGCAGCTTCCCCGGGACAGGCTACGAGCAGTACTTC
J gene: TRBJ2-7
D gene: TRBD1
V gene: TRBV7-8
CDR3 length: 14
clone size: -

CDR3 protein: CASSPRGGQGGEKLFF
CDR3 DNA: TGTGCCAGCAGCCCCCGGGGTGGACAGGGAGGGGAAAAACTGTTTTTT
J gene: TRBJ1-4
D gene: TRBD1
V gene: TRBV4-2
CDR3 length: 16
clone size: -

CDR3 protein: CASSLSQLEQETQYF
CDR3 DNA: TGTGCCAGCAGCTTATCCCAGCTAGAGCAAGAGACCCAGTACTTC
J gene: TRBJ2-5
D gene: -
V gene: TRBV7-9
CDR3 length: 15
clone size: -

CDR3 protein: CASSILAGGYSYEQYF
CDR3 DNA: TGTGCCAGTAGTATATTGGCGGGAGGTTACTCCTACGAGCAGTACTTC
J gene: TRBJ2-7
D gene: TRBD2
V gene: TRBV19
CDR3 length: 16
clone size: -

CDR3 protein: CSGISGDRGYEQYF
CDR3 DNA: TGCAGCGGCATTTCCGGGGACAGAGGATACGAGCAGTACTTC
J gene: TRBJ2-7
D gene: TRBD1
V gene: TRBV29-1
CDR3 length: 14
clone size: -

CDR3 protein: CAISLGGLSQWEQYF
CDR3 DNA: TGTGCCATCAGCCTGGGAGGACTGTCCCAATGGGAGCAGTACTTC
J gene: TRBJ2-7
D gene: -
V gene: TRBV10-3
CDR3 length: 15
clone size: once

CDR3 protein: CASSGPSGNTIYF
CDR3 DNA: TGCGCCAGCAGTGGACCCTCTGGAAACACCATATATTTT
J gene: TRBJ1-3
D gene: -
V gene: TRBV5-1
CDR3 length: 13
clone size: few

CDR3 protein: CASSFDGDRVYEQYF
CDR3 DNA: TGTGCCAGCAGCTTTGATGGTGACAGGGTCTACGAGCAGTACTTC
J gene: TRBJ2-7
D gene: TRBD1
V gene: TRBV11-2
CDR3 length: 15
clone size: -

CDR3 protein: CASKREGGAGANVLTF
CDR3 DNA: TGTGCCAGCAAAAGGGAGGGGGGCGCTGGGGCCAACGTCCTGACTTTC
J gene: TRBJ2-6
D gene: -
V gene: TRBV27
CDR3 length: 16
clone size: -

CDR3 protein: CASSILAGRDTQYF
CDR3 DNA: TGTGCCAGCAGCATTCTAGCGGGACGGGATACGCAGTATTTT
J gene: TRBJ2-3
D gene: TRBD2
V gene: TRBV27
CDR3 length: 14
clone size: -

CDR3 protein: CASSLSGGVYNEQFF
CDR3 DNA: TGCGCCAGCAGCTTGAGTGGGGGGGTCTACAATGAGCAGTTCTTC
J gene: TRBJ2-1
D gene: TRBD2
V gene: TRBV5-1
CDR3 length: 15
clone size: -

CDR3 protein: CASSLWGVYGYTF
CDR3 DNA: TGTGCCAGCAGCCTTTGGGGCGTTTATGGCTACACCTTC
J gene: TRBJ1-2
D gene: -
V gene: TRBV7-2
CDR3 length: 13
clone size: -

CDR3 protein: CASTPGAVPYEQYF
CDR3 DNA: TGTGCCAGTACTCCCGGAGCGGTCCCCTACGAGCAGTACTTC
J gene: TRBJ2-7
D gene: -
V gene: TRBV19
CDR3 length: 14
clone size: once

CDR3 protein: CASSLEDASEAFF
CDR3 DNA: TGTGCCAGCAGCTTAGAGGACGCCTCTGAAGCTTTCTTT
J gene: TRBJ1-1
D gene: -
V gene: TRBV7-2
CDR3 length: 13
clone size: -

CDR3 protein: CASSPTGTEAFF
CDR3 DNA: TGTGCCAGCAGCCCAACGGGCACTGAAGCTTTCTTT
J gene: TRBJ1-1
D gene: -
V gene: TRBV7-9
CDR3 length: 12
clone size: few

CDR3 protein: CASRLTGGAGQPQHF
CDR3 DNA: TGTGCCAGCAGACTGACAGGGGGAGCGGGTCAGCCCCAGCATTTT
J gene: TRBJ1-5
D gene: TRBD1
V gene: TRBV6-1
CDR3 length: 15
clone size: -

CDR3 protein: CASKNTIQPNTEAFF
CDR3 DNA: TGTGCCAGCAAAAATACTATCCAACCGAACACTGAAGCTTTCTTT
J gene: TRBJ1-1
D gene: -
V gene: TRBV19
CDR3 length: 15
clone size: -

CDR3 protein: CASSLLATGTGGTDTQYF
CDR3 DNA: TGTGCCAGCAGTTTATTAGCCACCGGGACAGGGGGCACGGATACGCAGTATTTT
J gene: TRBJ2-3
D gene: TRBD1
V gene: TRBV27
CDR3 length: 18
clone size: -

CDR3 protein: CASSYSMALQRHEQFF
CDR3 DNA: TGTGCCAGCAGTTACTCGATGGCTCTCCAACGGCATGAGCAGTTCTTC
J gene: TRBJ2-1
D gene: -
V gene: TRBV6-6
CDR3 length: 16
clone size: -

CDR3 protein: CASSAPSNEQFF
CDR3 DNA: TGTGCCAGCAGCGCCCCTAGTAATGAGCAGTTCTTC
J gene: TRBJ2-1
D gene: -
V gene: TRBV9
CDR3 length: 12
clone size: -

CDR3 protein: CASRQGNTGELFF
CDR3 DNA: TGTGCCAGTCGGCAGGGAAACACCGGGGAGCTGTTTTTT
J gene: TRBJ2-2
D gene: -
V gene: TRBV19
CDR3 length: 13
clone size: -

CDR3 protein: CASSEVDREAEAFF
CDR3 DNA: TGTGCCAGCAGTGAGGTAGACAGGGAGGCTGAAGCTTTCTTT
J gene: TRBJ1-1
D gene: TRBD1
V gene: TRBV25-1
CDR3 length: 14
clone size: -

CDR3 protein: CASSVEAGLPSYEQYF
CDR3 DNA: TGTGCCAGCAGCGTAGAGGCGGGACTACCTTCTTACGAGCAGTACTTC
J gene: TRBJ2-7
D gene: TRBD2
V gene: TRBV9
CDR3 length: 16
clone size: once

CDR3 protein: CASSPGGYGYTF
CDR3 DNA: TGTGCCAGCAGCCCCGGTGGTTATGGCTACACCTTC
J gene: TRBJ1-2
D gene: -
V gene: TRBV7-9
CDR3 length: 12
clone size: -

CDR3 protein: CASGLSGGSEQYF
CDR3 DNA: TGTGCTAGTGGTTTGAGCGGGGGGTCCGAGCAGTACTTC
J gene: TRBJ2-7
D gene: TRBD2
V gene: TRBV12-5
CDR3 length: 13
clone size: -

CDR3 protein: CAISESLGPEAFF
CDR3 DNA: TGTGCCATCAGTGAGTCGTTGGGACCTGAAGCTTTCTTT
J gene: TRBJ1-1
D gene: -
V gene: TRBV10-3
CDR3 length: 13
clone size: -

CDR3 protein: CASRRDRGYEQYF
CDR3 DNA: TGTGCCAGCAGGAGGGACAGGGGCTACGAGCAGTACTTC
J gene: TRBJ2-7
D gene: TRBD1
V gene: TRBV6-5
CDR3 length: 13
clone size: -

CDR3 protein: CATSISGGQFF
CDR3 DNA: TGTGCCACCAGCATCTCCGGGGGGCAGTTCTTC
J gene: TRBJ2-1
D gene: -
V gene: TRBV15
CDR3 length: 11
clone size: -

CDR3 protein: CASSLAGIGAGNIQYF
CDR3 DNA: TGTGCCAGCAGTTTAGCGGGGATTGGGGCAGGAAACATTCAGTACTTC
J gene: TRBJ2-4
D gene: TRBD2
V gene: TRBV6-5
CDR3 length: 16
clone size: -

CDR3 protein: CASSLEGVPYGYTF
CDR3 DNA: TGCGCCAGCAGCTTGGAAGGGGTCCCCTATGGCTACACCTTC
J gene: TRBJ1-2
D gene: -
V gene: TRBV5-1
CDR3 length: 14
clone size: -

CDR3 protein: CASSPGQAVYEQYF
CDR3 DNA: TGTGCCAGCTCACCGGGACAGGCAGTCTACGAGCAGTACTTC
J gene: TRBJ2-7
D gene: TRBD1
V gene: TRBV18
CDR3 length: 14
clone size: -

CDR3 protein: CAWSYGTQDGYTF
CDR3 DNA: TGTGCCTGGAGTTATGGGACACAAGATGGCTACACCTTC
J gene: TRBJ1-2
D gene: -
V gene: TRBV30
CDR3 length: 13
clone size: -

CDR3 protein: CASSYLPTVNYEQYF
CDR3 DNA: TGTGCCAGCAGTTACTTACCAACTGTAAACTACGAGCAGTACTTC
J gene: TRBJ2-7
D gene: -
V gene: TRBV6-5
CDR3 length: 15
clone size: -

CDR3 protein: CASSLQAATSYNEQFF
CDR3 DNA: TGTGCCAGTAGCCTTCAAGCGGCAACCTCCTACAATGAGCAGTTCTTC
J gene: TRBJ2-1
D gene: -
V gene: TRBV19
CDR3 length: 16
clone size: -

CDR3 protein: CASSPRRGTYEQYF
CDR3 DNA: TGTGCCAGCAGTCCTCGGCGCGGCACCTACGAGCAGTACTTC
J gene: TRBJ2-7
D gene: -
V gene: TRBV27
CDR3 length: 14
clone size: -

CDR3 protein: CASSLSGGWYEQYF
CDR3 DNA: TGTGCCAGCAGTTTATCGGGAGGTTGGTACGAGCAGTACTTC
J gene: TRBJ2-7
D gene: TRBD2
V gene: TRBV28
CDR3 length: 14
clone size: -

CDR3 protein: CASSFIGAFYEQYF
CDR3 DNA: TGTGCCAGCAGCTTTATTGGCGCTTTCTACGAGCAGTACTTC
J gene: TRBJ2-7
D gene: -
V gene: TRBV7-2
CDR3 length: 14
clone size: medium-sized

CDR3 protein: CASSDGGDSYEQYF
CDR3 DNA: TGTGCCAGCAGTGATGGCGGGGACTCCTACGAGCAGTACTTC
J gene: TRBJ2-7
D gene: -
V gene: TRBV6-4
CDR3 length: 14
clone size: -

CDR3 protein: CASSSPPGQGATNEKLFF
CDR3 DNA: TGTGCCAGCAGCTCCCCACCGGGACAGGGGGCAACTAATGAAAAACTGTTTTTT
J gene: TRBJ1-4
D gene: TRBD1
V gene: TRBV7-8
CDR3 length: 18
clone size: -

CDR3 protein: CASSLAGGSTDTQYF
CDR3 DNA: TGTGCCAGCAGCTTGGCTGGCGGTAGCACAGATACGCAGTATTTT
J gene: TRBJ2-3
D gene: -
V gene: TRBV5-4
CDR3 length: 15
clone size: -

CDR3 protein: CASSFVDWSGYTF
CDR3 DNA: TGTGCCAGCAGCTTTGTGGACTGGTCTGGCTACACCTTC
J gene: TRBJ1-2
D gene: -
V gene: TRBV7-9
CDR3 length: 13
clone size: -

CDR3 protein: CASSLWGAGGPNTIYF
CDR3 DNA: TGTGCCAGCAGTTTATGGGGGGCCGGAGGGCCAAACACCATATATTTT
J gene: TRBJ1-3
D gene: -
V gene: TRBV28
CDR3 length: 16
clone size: -

CDR3 protein: CASSVQGSGNQPQHF
CDR3 DNA: TGTGCCAGCTCCGTCCAAGGGTCCGGCAATCAGCCCCAGCATTTT
J gene: TRBJ1-5
D gene: -
V gene: TRBV28
CDR3 length: 15
clone size: -

CDR3 protein: CASSLSRGGYGYTF
CDR3 DNA: TGTGCCAGCAGTTTATCGCGGGGTGGATATGGCTACACCTTC
J gene: TRBJ1-2
D gene: -
V gene: TRBV27
CDR3 length: 14
clone size: -